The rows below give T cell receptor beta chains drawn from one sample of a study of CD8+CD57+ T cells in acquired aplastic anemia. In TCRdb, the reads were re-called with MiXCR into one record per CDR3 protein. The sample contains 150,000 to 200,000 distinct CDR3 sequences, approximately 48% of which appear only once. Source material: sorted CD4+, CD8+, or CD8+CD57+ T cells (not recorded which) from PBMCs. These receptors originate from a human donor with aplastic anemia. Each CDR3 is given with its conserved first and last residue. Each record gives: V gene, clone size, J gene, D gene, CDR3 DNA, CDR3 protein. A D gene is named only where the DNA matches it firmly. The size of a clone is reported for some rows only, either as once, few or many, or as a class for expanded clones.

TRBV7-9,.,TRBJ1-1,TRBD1,TGTGCCAGCAGCTACAGGGGGCGAGGCACTGAAGCTTTCTTT,CASSYRGRGTEAFF
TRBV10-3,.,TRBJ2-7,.,TGTGCCATCTCCCGGGGAACCTACGAGCAGTACTTC,CAISRGTYEQYF
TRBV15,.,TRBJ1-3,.,TGTGCCACCAGCTCGCAGAACTCTGGAAACACCATATATTTT,CATSSQNSGNTIYF
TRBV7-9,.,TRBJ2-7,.,TGTGCCAGCAGCACCCGGGCGAGCTCCTACGAGCAGTACTTC,CASSTRASSYEQYF
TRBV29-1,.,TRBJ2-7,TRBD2,TGCAGCACCACTAGCGGGGGATCATACGAGCAGTACTTC,CSTTSGGSYEQYF
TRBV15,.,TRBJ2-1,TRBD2,TGTGCCACCAGCAGAGATCACTCCGTACTAGCGGAGGGCAACGAGCAGTTCTTC,CATSRDHSVLAEGNEQFF
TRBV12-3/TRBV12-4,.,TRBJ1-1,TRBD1,TGTGCCAGCAGTTATGGACAGGGGGCGTATGTCACTGAAGCTTTCTTT,CASSYGQGAYVTEAFF
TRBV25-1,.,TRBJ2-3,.,TGTGCCAGCAGCGTTGCCAGGGCCGATACGCAGTATTTT,CASSVARADTQYF
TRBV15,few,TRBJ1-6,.,TGTGCCATCTCCTCAGGGGCTACCCTACTAAATAATTCACCCCTCCACTTT,CAISSGATLLNNSPLHF
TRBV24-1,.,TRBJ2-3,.,TGTGCCACCAGTGATTTAAAAAGCACAGATACGCAGTATTTT,CATSDLKSTDTQYF
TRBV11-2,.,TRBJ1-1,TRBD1,TGTGCCAGCAGCTTAGACCCGGACAGGACTGAAGCTTTCTTT,CASSLDPDRTEAFF
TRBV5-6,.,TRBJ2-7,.,TGTGCCAGCAGCTTGGGAGCGTTGACCTCCTACGAGCAGTACTTC,CASSLGALTSYEQYF
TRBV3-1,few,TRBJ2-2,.,TGTGCCAGCAGCCTTACAGGGGGAGGGACCGGGGAGCTGTTTTTT,CASSLTGGGTGELFF
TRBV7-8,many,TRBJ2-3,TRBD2,TGTGCCAGCAGCCCGGGGACTAGCTCAGATACGCAGTATTTT,CASSPGTSSDTQYF
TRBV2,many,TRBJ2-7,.,TGTGCCAGCAGACCTTCCTACGAGCAGTACTTC,CASRPSYEQYF
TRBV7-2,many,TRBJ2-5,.,TGTGCCAGCAGCTTAGCTTCAACAGCCCAAGAGACCCAGTACTTC,CASSLASTAQETQYF
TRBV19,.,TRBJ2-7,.,TGTGCCAGTAGTACGGGGACGCGGGAGCAGTACTTC,CASSTGTREQYF
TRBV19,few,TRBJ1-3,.,TGTGCCAGTAGTTCGGACACCATATATTTT,CASSSDTIYF
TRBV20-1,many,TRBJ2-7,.,TGCAGTGCTAGAGACAGGGTCATCTACGAGCAGTACTTC,CSARDRVIYEQYF
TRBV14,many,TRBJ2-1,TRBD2,TGTGCCAGCAGCCCGGGGGCGGGGGGGCCTGGAAATGAGCAGTTCTTC,CASSPGAGGPGNEQFF
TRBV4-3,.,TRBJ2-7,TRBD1,TGCGCCAGCAGCGAAGGGACAGGGAGATACGAGCAGTACTTC,CASSEGTGRYEQYF
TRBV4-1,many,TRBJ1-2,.,TGCGCCAGCAGCCACGACCAGAATTGGCAGAACTATGGCTACACCTTC,CASSHDQNWQNYGYTF
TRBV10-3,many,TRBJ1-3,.,TGTGCCATCAGGCGGCAGGGTATACCTGGAAACACCATATATTTT,CAIRRQGIPGNTIYF